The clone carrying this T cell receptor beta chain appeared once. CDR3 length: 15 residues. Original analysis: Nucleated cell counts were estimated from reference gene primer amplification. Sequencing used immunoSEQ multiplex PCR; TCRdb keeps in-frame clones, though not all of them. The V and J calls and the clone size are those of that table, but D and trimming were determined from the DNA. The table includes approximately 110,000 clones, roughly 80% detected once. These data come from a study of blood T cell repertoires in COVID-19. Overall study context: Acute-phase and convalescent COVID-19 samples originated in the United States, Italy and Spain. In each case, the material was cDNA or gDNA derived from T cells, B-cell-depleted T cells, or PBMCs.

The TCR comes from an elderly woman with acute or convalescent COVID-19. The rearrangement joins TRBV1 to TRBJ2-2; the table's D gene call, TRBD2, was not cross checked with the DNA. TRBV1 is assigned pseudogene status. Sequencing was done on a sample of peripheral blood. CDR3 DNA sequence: TGCACCAGCCGCACTAGCGGGAGGATCCCCGGGGAGCTGTTTTTT. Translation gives CTSRTSGRIPGELFF.